These 17 T cell receptor beta chains originate from one sample sequenced in a study of T cells in Graves' hyperthyroidism and ophthalmopathy. What was amplified from RNA transcripts were TCR beta CDR3 regions. Primed by the HTBI set, a first-round RT-PCR was run on the TCR CDR3. Via MiXCR, TCRdb re-called the multiplex PCR reads, giving one row per CDR3 protein. This sample has 340,000 or so distinct CDR3 sequences, with 16% found just once. The specimen was blood. The receptors here all came from a man aged 30 to 39 with Graves' hyperthyroidism.

This clonotype has a count of ten or more. The genes are TRBV24-1 and TRBJ2-1; tentatively, D is TRBD1 (5 bases). V lost 6 bases, J lost 2 bases, and 10 bases lay in between. Germline loops: CDR1 KGHDR, CDR2 SFDVKD. The length of the CDR3 is 14 residues. CDR3 sequence: CATSITGAYNEQFF. The CDR3 coding sequence is TGTGCCACCAGTATAACAGGAGCCTACAATGAGCAGTTCTTC.

This clonotype was recorded at least ten times. The rearrangement links TRBV28 to TRBJ2-7; tentatively, D is TRBD1 (5 bases). V lost 3 bases, J lost 2 bases, and 14 bases lay in between. The germline gives CDR1 MDHEN, CDR2 SYDVKM. The CDR3 is made up of 15 amino acids. CDR3 loop: CASSLIGQGPYEQYF. CDR3 nucleotides: TGTGCCAGCAGTTTGATCGGCCAGGGTCCCTACGAGCAGTACTTC.

This clonotype was found a few times. The chain combines TRBV7-8 with TRBJ2-1; 12 nucleotides match TRBD1. Trimming cost V 6 bases and J 8 bases; bases outside gene matches: 5. Germline V gene lookup returns CDR1 SGHVS and CDR2 FQNEAQ. This CDR3 comprises 14 residues. CDR3 protein: CASREGTGGDEQFF. CDR3 nucleotides: TGTGCCAGCAGGGAGGGGACAGGGGGCGATGAGCAGTTCTTC.

The rearrangement links TRBV7-9 to TRBJ1-5; D may be TRBD1 (5 bases). This CDR3 region has 15 residues. V lost 5 bases to trimming and J lost 6 bases, with 17 bases between them. CDR1 and CDR2 (germline): SEHNR, FQNEAQ (reference sequence). The CDR3 loop is CASSDVRGISQPQHF. DNA for the CDR3: TGTGCCAGCAGCGACGTGCGGGGGATTTCTCAGCCCCAGCATTTT.

In its sample, this clonotype was seen a few times. The chain recombines TRBV3-1 with TRBJ1-3; 8 nucleotides line up with TRBD1. The J segment lost 4 bases and the V segment lost 10 bases, leaving 9 bases of the junction unmatched. Germline V gene sequence: CDR1 LGHDT, CDR2 YNNKEL (reference sequence). The CDR3 length is 14 residues. The CDR3 coding sequence is TGTGCCACAGAAGCCGGGACAGGAGGAAACACCATATATTTT. This codes for CATEAGTGGNTIYF.

This clonotype has at least ten counts. CDR3 in amino acids: CASSLNYEQYF. The CDR3 nucleotides read TGTGCCAGCAGCCTGAACTACGAGCAGTACTTC. The chain is built from TRBV11-2 and TRBJ2-7; D is uncertain. Trimming removed 5 bases at V and 3 bases at J, with 5 bases between. This CDR3 contains 11 residues. Germline V gene data show CDR1 as SGHAT and CDR2 as FQNNGV.

In this sample, this clonotype turned up many times. The chain links TRBV18 to TRBJ2-7; possibly TRBD2 for D (6 bases). This CDR3 is built from 15 residues. Trimming took 4 bases from V and 3 from J, leaving 16 bases between them. Germline V CDR1 and CDR2: KGHSH, LQKENI. CDR3 loop: CASSRTGVPNYEQYF. CDR3 nucleotides: TGTGCCAGCTCACGAACGGGGGTCCCGAACTACGAGCAGTACTTC.

This clonotype was picked up many times. This sequence joins TRBV7-2 and TRBJ2-3; TRBD2 is a possible D gene (5 bases). This CDR3 spans 12 amino acids. Between the trimmed V and J ends, which lost 7 bases and 10 bases, there was a span of 15 bases. Germline V gene sequence: CDR1 SGHTA, CDR2 FQGNSA. CDR3 bases: TGTGCCAGCACCGAAACGATGGGAGCGCAGTATTTT. Protein sequence: CASTETMGAQYF.

V and J are TRBV12-3 or TRBV12-4 and TRBJ2-1; 9 bases map to TRBD2. CDR3 size: 16 residues. V was clipped by 6 bases and J by 3 bases; unmatched bases: 9. The CDR3 loop is CASSLGLAGLYNEQFF. CDR3 DNA: TGTGCCAGCAGCCTGGGACTAGCCGGACTCTACAATGAGCAGTTCTTC.

The chain has TRBV11-1 and TRBJ2-5; 12 positions agree with TRBD2. V shed 6 bases and J 1 base; nucleotides not matched to a gene: 6. The CDR3 totals 16 residues. From germline, CDR1 is SGHAT and CDR2 FQDESV (reference sequence). The CDR3 here is CASSSGTSGFQETQYF. CDR3 bases: TGTGCCAGCAGTTCAGGGACTAGCGGGTTCCAAGAGACCCAGTACTTC.

V and J are TRBV19 and TRBJ1-5; no firm D call. Trimming left V 3 bases short and J 5 bases short, with 8 bases between. Germline V gives CDR1 LNHDA, CDR2 SQIVND (reference sequence). The length of the CDR3 is 13 residues. The CDR3, as DNA: TGTGCCAGTAGTATCGTCTTAGATCAGCCCCAGCATTTT. This codes for CASSIVLDQPQHF.

V and J are TRBV5-1 and TRBJ1-6, with 8 bases fitting TRBD1. CDR1 SGHRS and CDR2 YFSETQ come from the germline V gene. This CDR3 is 15 amino acids long. V lost 1 base, J lost 9 bases, and 6 bases stayed unmatched. DNA of the CDR3: TGCGCCAGCAGCTTGAGGACAGGGCTCACTTCACCCCTCCACTTT. Its translation is CASSLRTGLTSPLHF.

The V and J genes are TRBV7-9 and TRBJ2-7; 10 bases match TRBD2. The germline CDR1 and CDR2 sequences are SEHNR and FQNEAQ (reference sequence). Trimming removed 2 bases from V and 4 bases from J; junction bases left unmatched: 5. CDR3 size: 15 residues. CDR3 sequence (DNA): TGTGCCAGCAGCTTACCTAGCGGGAGAATGTACGAGCAGTACTTC. Amino acids: CASSLPSGRMYEQYF.

Turning to this clonotype: A read error may produce the germline difference seen at one junction end. V is TRBV2 and J is TRBJ1-2; D remains ambiguous. Germline CDR1 reads SNHLY; CDR2 reads FYNNEI. The CDR3 runs to 17 residues. In DNA form, the CDR3 reads TGCGCCAGCAGCCAAGACTTTTTCAGAGAAATTAACTATGGCTACACCTTC. Its protein product is CASSQDFFREINYGYTF.

This clonotype has only a few counts. The rearrangement links TRBV6-5 to TRBJ2-5; unclear D gene. Germline V gene sequence: CDR1 MNHEY, CDR2 SVGAGI. Trimming pared 2 bases from V and 5 bases from J, leaving 15 bases between. The CDR3 sequence is 15 residues long. This CDR3 reads CASSYLLRDRETQYF. CDR3 DNA sequence: TGTGCCAGCAGTTACCTCCTTAGGGATCGGGAGACCCAGTACTTC.

The chain employs TRBV9 and TRBJ2-2, with D perhaps TRBD2 (5 bases). Germline CDR1 is SGDLS and CDR2 is YYNGEE. V was pared by 0 bases and J by 3 bases, with 9 bases between. CDR3 length: 15 residues. The CDR3 region is CASSVVEADTGELFF. The CDR3 coding sequence is TGTGCCAGCAGCGTAGTGGAGGCGGACACCGGGGAGCTGTTTTTT.

V is TRBV29-1 and J is TRBJ2-5, with D possibly matching TRBD2 (7 bases). Per the germline V gene, CDR1 is SQVTM and CDR2 is ANQGSEA. CDR3 length equals 13 residues. Trimming left V 6 bases short and J 5 bases short, with 16 bases between. This CDR3 is CSVSRGGAETQYF. The DNA for the CDR3 is TGCAGCGTCTCGCGAGGGGGGGCTGAGACCCAGTACTTC.